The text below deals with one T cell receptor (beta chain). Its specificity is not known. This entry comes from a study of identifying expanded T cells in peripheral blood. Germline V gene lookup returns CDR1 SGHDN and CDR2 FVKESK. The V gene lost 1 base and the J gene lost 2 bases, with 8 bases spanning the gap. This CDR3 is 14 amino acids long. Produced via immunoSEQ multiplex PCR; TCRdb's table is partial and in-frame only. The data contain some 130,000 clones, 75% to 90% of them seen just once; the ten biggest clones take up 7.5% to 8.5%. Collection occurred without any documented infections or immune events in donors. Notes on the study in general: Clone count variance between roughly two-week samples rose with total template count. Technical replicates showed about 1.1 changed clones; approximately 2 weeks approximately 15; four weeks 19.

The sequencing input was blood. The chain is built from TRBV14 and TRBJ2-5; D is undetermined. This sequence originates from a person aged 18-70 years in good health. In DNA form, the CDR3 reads TGTGCCAGCAGCCAAGGGATGGGACAAGAGACCCAGTACTTC. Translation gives CASSQGMGQETQYF.